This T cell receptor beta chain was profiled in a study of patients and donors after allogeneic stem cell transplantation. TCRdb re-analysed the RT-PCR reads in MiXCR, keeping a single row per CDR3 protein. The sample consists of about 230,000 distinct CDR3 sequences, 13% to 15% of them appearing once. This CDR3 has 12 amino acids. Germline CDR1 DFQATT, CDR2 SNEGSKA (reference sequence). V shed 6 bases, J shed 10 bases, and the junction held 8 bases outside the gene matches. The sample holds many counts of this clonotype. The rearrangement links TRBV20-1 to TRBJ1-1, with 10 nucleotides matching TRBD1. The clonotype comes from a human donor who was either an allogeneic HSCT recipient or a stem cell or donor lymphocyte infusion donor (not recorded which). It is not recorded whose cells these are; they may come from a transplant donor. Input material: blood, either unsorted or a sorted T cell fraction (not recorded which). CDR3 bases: TGCAGTGCCCCTAGGGACAGGGGTAGAGCTTTCTTT. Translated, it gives CSAPRDRGRAFF.